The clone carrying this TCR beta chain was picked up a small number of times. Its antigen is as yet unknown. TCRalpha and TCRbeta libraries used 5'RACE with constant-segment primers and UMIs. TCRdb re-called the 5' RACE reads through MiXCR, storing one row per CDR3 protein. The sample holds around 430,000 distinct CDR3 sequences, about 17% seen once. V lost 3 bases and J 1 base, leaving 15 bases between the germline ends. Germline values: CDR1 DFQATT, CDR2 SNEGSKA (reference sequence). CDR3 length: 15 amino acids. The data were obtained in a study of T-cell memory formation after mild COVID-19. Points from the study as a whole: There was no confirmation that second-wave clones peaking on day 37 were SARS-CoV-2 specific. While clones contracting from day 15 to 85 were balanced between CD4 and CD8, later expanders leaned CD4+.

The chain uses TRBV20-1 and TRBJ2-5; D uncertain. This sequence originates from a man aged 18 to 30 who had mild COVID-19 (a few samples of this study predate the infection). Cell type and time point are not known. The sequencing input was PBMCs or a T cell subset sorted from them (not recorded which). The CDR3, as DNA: TGCAGTGCTAGCCTAGAAGGGCCGTCCCAAGAGACCCAGTACTTC. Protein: CSASLEGPSQETQYF.